This T cell receptor (beta chain) was recovered during a study of blood T cells in healthy people across ages. This clonotype occurred a few times. As yet, its antigen is unknown. V dropped 1 base and J dropped 7; count of bases not matched to a gene: 7. Per germline, CDR1 LNHNV and CDR2 YYDKDF (reference sequence). The CDR3 covers 16 residues. With a J-beta primer mix and a sample-barcoded 5' primer, a second PCR ran roughly 6 to 11 cycles. Every sample returned 2.5 million or more CDR3-containing paired-end reads. One entry per CDR3 protein, called by TCRdb with MiXCR from the 5' RACE reads. The sample has approximately 1,100,000 distinct CDR3 sequences; under 55% are singletons. Study outcomes and limitations: While age rose, TCR beta diversity per million T cells dropped in a roughly linear way.

This chain links TRBV15 with TRBJ2-4, with 10 bases lining up with TRBD2. The sequence was obtained from a woman aged 55-75 years in good health. The sample taken for sequencing was blood. CDR3 sequence reads: CATSRAPSGSYNIQYF. For the CDR3, the DNA is TGTGCCACCAGCAGAGCACCTAGCGGGAGTTATAACATTCAGTACTTC. The full variable domain, its missing parts supplied by reference TRBV15 and TRBJ2-4, is DAMVIQNPRYQVTQFGKPVTLSCSQTLNHNVMYWYQQKSSQAPKLLFHYYDKDFNNEADTPDNFQSRRPNTSFCFLDIRSPGLGDTAMYLCATSRAPSGSYNIQYFGAGTRLSVL.